This passage covers 14 T cell receptor beta chains from one sample sequenced in a study of chemoradiotherapy in HPV16-positive cancers. Produced via immunoSEQ multiplex PCR; TCRdb's table is partial and in-frame only. Among about 2,900 clones listed, 80% to 95% were seen once. This specimen consisted of tumor tissue, obtained from a patient who underwent chemoradiotherapy. The origin of the receptors is a human donor with HPV-associated anogenital cancer.

V is TRBV19 and J is TRBJ2-2, with D perhaps TRBD2 (6 bases). The CDR3 extends over 17 amino acids. Trimming shortened V by 0 bases and J by 9 bases, and 20 bases separated the two germline ends. Germline CDR1 and CDR2: LNHDA and SQIVND (reference sequence). The CDR3 nucleotides are TGTGCCAGTAGTATAGATCTAGCGCCAGAGAGGAACTGGGAGCTGTTTTTT. This gives the protein CASSIDLAPERNWELFF.

The rearrangement uses TRBV5-4 and TRBJ2-1; weak D call: TRBD2 (6 bases). There are 15 residues in the CDR3. Trimming pared 6 bases from V and 0 bases from J, leaving 13 bases between. In germline, CDR1 is SGHNT, CDR2 YYREEE (reference sequence). The chain's CDR3 is CASTRGRSSYNEQFF. In DNA, the CDR3 is TGTGCCAGCACCCGGGGGAGGAGCTCCTACAATGAGCAGTTCTTC.

The chain is built from TRBV5-1 and TRBJ2-7, with D uncertain. This CDR3 region has 15 residues. V gave up 4 bases and J gave up 0 bases, with 14 bases separating them. The germline V gene has CDR1 SGHRS and CDR2 YFSETQ. The CDR3, as DNA: TGCGCCAGCAGCCAAGAAGAGACAAGCTCCTACGAGCAGTACTTC. It codes for CASSQEETSSYEQYF.

The genes are TRBV20-1 and TRBJ2-7; D is uncertain. Germline V gene sequence: CDR1 DFQATT, CDR2 SNEGSKA (reference sequence). The V and J ends lost 6 bases and 5 bases respectively, with 11 bases between them. The CDR3 covers 11 residues. In DNA, the CDR3 is TGCAGTGCAAGAATAGAGGACGAGCAGTACGTC. Its translation is CSARIEDEQYV.

The sample holds one count of this clone. This chain connects TRBV15 to TRBJ1-2; a possible D gene is TRBD1 (6 bases). CDR3 length: 14 residues. Trimming removed 4 bases from V and 3 bases from J, with 12 bases in between. Germline-derived CDR1 and CDR2 are LNHNV and YYDKDF (reference sequence). CDR3 DNA sequence: TGTGCCACCAGCACGTCAGGGGAGCACTATGGCTACACCTTC. This encodes CATSTSGEHYGYTF.

This chain joins TRBV6-4 and TRBJ2-3; the D gene is possibly TRBD2 (6 bases). CDR1 is MRHNA and CDR2 is SNTAGT in the germline V gene. The CDR3 covers 14 residues. V gave up 5 bases and J gave up 4 bases, with 13 bases separating them. The CDR3 DNA is TGTGCCAGCAGTAGGGTAGCGGAGGCAGATACGCAGTATTTT. Protein product: CASSRVAEADTQYF.

This chain links TRBV18 with TRBJ2-7; possibly TRBD1 for D (6 bases). V lost 5 bases and J lost 1, with 18 bases in between. The CDR3 contains 16 residues. Germline V gene lookup returns CDR1 KGHSH and CDR2 LQKENI. The CDR3 here is CASSSRTAIASYEQYF. CDR3 bases: TGTGCCAGCTCATCTCGGACAGCCATAGCATCCTACGAGCAGTACTTC.

V gene TRBV30 combines with J gene TRBJ1-1, with D hard to call. The V end was cut by 5 bases, the J end by 5 bases, with 18 bases between. The CDR3 has 14 amino acids. Germline CDR1 GTSNPN, CDR2 SVGIG (reference sequence). The CDR3 here is CAWARGISGTEAFF. In DNA, the CDR3 is TGTGCCTGGGCTCGGGGAATTTCGGGGACTGAAGCTTTCTTT. The full variable domain, with the rest looked up from reference TRBV30 and TRBJ1-1, is SQTIHQWPATLVQPVGSPLSLECTVEGTSNPNLYWYRQAAGRGLQLLFYSVGIGQISSEVPQNLSASRPQDRQFILSSKKLLLSDSGFYLCAWARGISGTEAFFGQGTRLTVV.

This chain uses TRBV6-4 with TRBJ2-2, with D possibly being TRBD1 or TRBD2 (5 bases each). Trimming took 3 bases from V and 5 from J, leaving 7 bases between them. The V gene's germline CDR1 is MRHNA and CDR2 SNTAGT. This CDR3 contains 13 residues. In DNA form, the CDR3 reads TGTGCCAGCAGTGAGGGGGAAACCGGGGAGCTGTTTTTT. Translated: CASSEGETGELFF.

The V call is TRBV5-1, the J call TRBJ1-1, with 7 nucleotides matching TRBD1. Per germline, CDR1 SGHRS and CDR2 YFSETQ. The CDR3 spans 15 residues. Trimming took 4 bases from V and 1 from J; bases not matched to a gene: 7. CDR3 sequence reads: CASSQGGTGNTEAFF. CDR3 DNA sequence: TGCGCCAGCAGCCAGGGGGGGACCGGGAACACTGAAGCTTTCTTT. Variable domain in full (rest from reference TRBV5-1 and TRBJ1-1): KAGVTQTPRYLIKTRGQQVTLSCSPISGHRSVSWYQQTPGQGLQFLFEYFSETQRNKGNFPGRFSGRQFSNSRSEMNVSTLELGDSALYLCASSQGGTGNTEAFFGQGTRLTVV.

J is TRBJ2-2 and V is TRBV18, with D perhaps assigned TRBD1 or TRBD2 (5 bases each). Trimming stripped 2 bases from V and 4 bases from J, with 14 bases between. CDR3 length: 16 residues. The germline CDR1 and CDR2 sequences are KGHSH and LQKENI. The CDR3 loop is CASSPDTGRPTGELFF. The CDR3 DNA reads TGTGCCAGCTCACCAGATACGGGACGGCCCACCGGGGAGCTGTTTTTT.

The chain has TRBV7-2 and TRBJ2-1; D possibly corresponds to TRBD2 (5 bases). V shed 1 base and J shed 9 bases, with 13 bases lying between them. CDR3 length: 14 residues. Germline V gene sequence: CDR1 SGHTA, CDR2 FQGNSA. CDR3 protein: CASSLELVVSEQFF. CDR3 bases: TGTGCCAGCAGCTTAGAACTAGTGGTGAGTGAGCAGTTCTTC.

The chain is built from TRBV6-1 and TRBJ1-1; D is undetermined. The CDR3 runs to 13 residues. Germline CDR1 reads MNHNS; CDR2 reads SASEGT. Trimming left V 6 bases short and J 1 base short, with 9 bases between. In nucleotides, the CDR3 is TGTGCCAGCAGCGCTCGGGAGAACACTGAAGCTTTCTTT. It specifies CASSARENTEAFF.

The chain employs TRBV5-6 and TRBJ2-5; TRBD2 is a possible D gene (5 bases). Trimming took off 6 bases at V and 5 bases at J, with 11 bases between the two ends. The germline CDR1 and CDR2 sequences are SGHDT and YYEEEE. The CDR3 extends over 12 amino acids. The CDR3: CASTGIGETQYF. The CDR3 DNA reads TGTGCCAGCACCGGGATAGGGGAGACCCAGTACTTC.